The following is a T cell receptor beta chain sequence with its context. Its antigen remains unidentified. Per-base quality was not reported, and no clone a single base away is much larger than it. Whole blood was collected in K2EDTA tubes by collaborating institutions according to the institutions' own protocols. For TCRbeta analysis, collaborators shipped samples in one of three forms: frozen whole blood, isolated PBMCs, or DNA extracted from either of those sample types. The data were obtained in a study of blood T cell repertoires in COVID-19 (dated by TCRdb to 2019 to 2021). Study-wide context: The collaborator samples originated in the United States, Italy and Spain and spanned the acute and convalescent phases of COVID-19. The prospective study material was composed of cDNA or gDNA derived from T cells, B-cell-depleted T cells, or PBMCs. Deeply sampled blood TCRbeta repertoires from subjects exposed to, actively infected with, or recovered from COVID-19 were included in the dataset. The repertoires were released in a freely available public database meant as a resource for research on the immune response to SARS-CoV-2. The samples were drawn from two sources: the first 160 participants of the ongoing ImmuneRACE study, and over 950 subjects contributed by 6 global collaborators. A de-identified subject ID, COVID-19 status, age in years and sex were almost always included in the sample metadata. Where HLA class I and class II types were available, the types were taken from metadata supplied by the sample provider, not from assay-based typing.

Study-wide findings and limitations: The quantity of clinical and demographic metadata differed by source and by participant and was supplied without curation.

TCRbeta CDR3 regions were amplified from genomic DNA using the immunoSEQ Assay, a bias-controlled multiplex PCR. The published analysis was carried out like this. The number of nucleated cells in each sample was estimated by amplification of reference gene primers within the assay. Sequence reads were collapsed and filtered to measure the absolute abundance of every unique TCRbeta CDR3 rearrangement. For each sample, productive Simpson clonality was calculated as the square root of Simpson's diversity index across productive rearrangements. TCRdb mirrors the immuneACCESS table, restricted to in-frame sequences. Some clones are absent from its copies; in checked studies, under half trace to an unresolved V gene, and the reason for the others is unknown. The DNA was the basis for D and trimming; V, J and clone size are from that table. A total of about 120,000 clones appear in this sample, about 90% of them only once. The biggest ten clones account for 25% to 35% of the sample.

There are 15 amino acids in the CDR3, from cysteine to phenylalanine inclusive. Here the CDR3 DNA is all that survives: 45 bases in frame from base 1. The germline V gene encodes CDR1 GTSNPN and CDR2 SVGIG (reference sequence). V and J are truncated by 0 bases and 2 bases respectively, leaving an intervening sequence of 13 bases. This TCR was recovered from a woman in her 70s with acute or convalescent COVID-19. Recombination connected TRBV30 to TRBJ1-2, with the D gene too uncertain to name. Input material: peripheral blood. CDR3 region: CAWSVAASGNYGYTF. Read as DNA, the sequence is TGTGCCTGGAGTGTAGCGGCGTCGGGGAACTATGGCTACACCTTC.